A selection of T cell receptor beta chains follows, all from one sample in a study of identical twins. TCRdb recomputed calls from the 5' RACE reads with MiXCR, one row per CDR3 protein. The sample holds about 530,000 distinct CDR3 sequences, about 20% seen once. This sample also belongs to another study, concerning yellow fever vaccine responses in identical twins.

The sample was CD4+ T cells sorted from blood. The receptors stem from a young woman in good health. CDR3s include the opening cysteine and the closing phenylalanine or tryptophan. D genes are given only for firm matches. Clone sizes are given selectively: once, few, many, or a class where the clone is expanded.

d_call	v_call	clone_size	j_call	cdr3_aa	cdr3_nt
.	TRBV14	.	TRBJ1-1	CASSQEVPSEAFF	TGTGCCAGCAGCCAAGAAGTACCCTCTGAAGCTTTCTTT
.	TRBV12-3/TRBV12-4	few	TRBJ1-1	CASLNTEAFF	TGTGCCAGCCTTAACACTGAAGCTTTCTTT
TRBD1	TRBV24-1	.	TRBJ2-3	CATSSDRASTDTQYF	TGTGCCACCAGTTCCGACAGGGCGAGCACAGATACGCAGTATTTT
TRBD2	TRBV11-2	few	TRBJ2-7	CASSLWSAGVRGTEQYF	TGTGCCAGCAGCTTATGGTCGGCGGGGGTTAGGGGAACCGAGCAGTACTTC
.	TRBV12-3/TRBV12-4	.	TRBJ1-4	CASSYDGNEKLFF	TGTGCCAGCAGTTATGACGGTAATGAAAAACTGTTTTTT
.	TRBV20-1	.	TRBJ2-2	CSARTAGAPNTGELFF	TGCAGTGCTAGAACTGCTGGTGCACCGAACACCGGGGAGCTGTTTTTT
TRBD1	TRBV27	few	TRBJ2-7	CASTPHRGSAMTQYF	TGTGCCAGCACCCCACACAGGGGTTCCGCTATGACGCAGTACTTC
.	TRBV5-6	.	TRBJ2-1	CASSFDWASYNEQFF	TGTGCCAGCAGCTTCGATTGGGCCTCCTACAATGAGCAGTTCTTC
.	TRBV9	.	TRBJ2-1	CASSRRASGQTIYNEQFF	TGTGCCAGCAGCCGCCGGGCCTCAGGACAGACGATCTACAATGAGCAGTTCTTC
.	TRBV4-1	.	TRBJ1-3	CASSQSERNTIYF	TGCGCCAGCAGCCAATCCGAAAGAAACACCATATATTTT
TRBD1	TRBV7-9	.	TRBJ1-1	CASSFIVTGAHTEAFF	TGTGCCAGCAGCTTCATAGTGACAGGGGCGCACACTGAAGCTTTCTTT
.	TRBV5-1	.	TRBJ2-3	CASTWFRDSDTQYF	TGCGCCAGCACCTGGTTCAGGGATTCAGATACGCAGTATTTT
TRBD1	TRBV10-3	few	TRBJ2-1	CAISSGQGHNEQFF	TGTGCCATCAGCTCGGGACAGGGACACAATGAGCAGTTCTTC
.	TRBV25-1	.	TRBJ2-2	CASRETDRIGELFF	TGTGCCAGCAGGGAAACTGACAGGATCGGGGAGCTGTTTTTT
.	TRBV3-1	few	TRBJ2-1	CASSTASSYNEQFF	TGTGCCAGCAGTACCGCCAGCTCCTACAATGAGCAGTTCTTC
TRBD2	TRBV3-1	few	TRBJ2-3	CASSHPTSIRDTQYF	TGTGCCAGCAGCCACCCGACTAGCATCAGAGATACGCAGTATTTT
.	TRBV12-3/TRBV12-4	few	TRBJ2-1	CASSPARRSEQFF	TGTGCCAGCAGCCCCGCGCGGAGGAGTGAGCAGTTCTTC
TRBD2	TRBV14	.	TRBJ2-5	CASSPYSTGRTSGRNQETQYF	TGTGCCAGCAGCCCATACTCAACAGGGAGGACTAGCGGGAGGAACCAAGAGACCCAGTACTTC
.	TRBV6-1	.	TRBJ2-2	CASSEARGSRLRDTGELFF	TGTGCCAGCAGTGAAGCTAGGGGATCCCGGTTACGGGACACCGGGGAGCTGTTTTTT
TRBD2	TRBV6-5	.	TRBJ2-1	CASSYSGGTRGSEQFF	TGTGCCAGCAGTTACTCCGGTGGGACTAGAGGAAGTGAGCAGTTCTTC
.	TRBV10-3	.	TRBJ1-4	CAISESTDEKLFF	TGTGCCATCAGTGAGTCGACCGATGAAAAACTGTTTTTT
.	TRBV5-1	many	TRBJ2-1	CASSLGGQSSYNEQFF	TGCGCCAGCAGCTTGGGAGGACAGTCCTCCTACAATGAGCAGTTCTTC
TRBD2	TRBV12-3/TRBV12-4	few	TRBJ2-3	CASSLEAGVTDTQYF	TGTGCCAGCAGTTTAGAGGCGGGGGTTACAGATACGCAGTATTTT
.	TRBV7-2	.	TRBJ2-1	CASSLLLGLSGNEQFF	TGTGCCAGCAGCTTACTCCTGGGGTTGAGTGGCAATGAGCAGTTCTTC
.	TRBV2	.	TRBJ1-4	CASKRSGDEKLFF	TGTGCCAGCAAACGTTCTGGGGATGAAAAACTGTTTTTT
.	TRBV7-2	.	TRBJ2-3	CASSFLSGSGGTQYF	TGTGCCAGCAGCTTCCTAAGCGGAAGTGGTGGTACGCAGTATTTT
.	TRBV29-1	.	TRBJ2-3	CSVEELDTQYF	TGCAGCGTTGAAGAACTAGATACGCAGTATTTT
TRBD2	TRBV24-1	.	TRBJ2-1	CATSDQTSSSYNEQFF	TGTGCCACCAGTGACCAGACTAGCAGCTCCTACAATGAGCAGTTCTTC
.	TRBV3-1	once	TRBJ1-1	CASSQGAVNTEAFF	TGTGCCAGCAGCCAAGGGGCAGTGAACACTGAAGCTTTCTTT
TRBD2	TRBV20-1	few	TRBJ2-5	CSARDTGLAGVWETQYF	TGCAGTGCTAGAGATACCGGACTAGCGGGAGTTTGGGAGACCCAGTACTTC